The sequence of this T cell receptor beta chain was determined in a study of T-cell memory formation after mild COVID-19. Germline V CDR1 and CDR2: MNHEY, SVGAGI. This CDR3 is built from 13 residues. The germline V and J ends were trimmed by 8 bases and 8 bases, with 17 bases remaining between them. In regard to this clonotype: The target antigen is unknown.

From 5'RACE with constant-segment primers came TCR alpha and TCR beta cDNA libraries that carried sample barcodes and UMIs. TCRdb reanalysed the 5' RACE reads using MiXCR and keeps one entry per CDR3 protein. Of roughly 350,000 distinct CDR3 sequences listed, 20% to 25% were seen once; the top ten hold around 12%. General study results and limits: Day 15 to 85 contracting clones showed balanced CD4/CD8; day 15 to 37 expanders favored CD4+. Those CD4+ clones that contracted were mainly in CM and EM (CD8+ ones in EMRA). Pre-infection memory carried some responding clones, suggesting that cross-reactive memory joined.

This TCR came from an adult woman who had mild COVID-19 (a few samples of this study predate the infection). Cell type and time point are not known. Sequencing was performed on PBMCs or a T cell subset sorted from them (not recorded which). The chain uses TRBV6-5 and TRBJ2-3; TRBD2 is a possible D gene (7 bases). CDR3 sequence: CASLRGAQGTQYF. Written as DNA, the CDR3 is TGTGCCAGCCTCCGGGGGGCCCAGGGTACGCAGTATTTT.